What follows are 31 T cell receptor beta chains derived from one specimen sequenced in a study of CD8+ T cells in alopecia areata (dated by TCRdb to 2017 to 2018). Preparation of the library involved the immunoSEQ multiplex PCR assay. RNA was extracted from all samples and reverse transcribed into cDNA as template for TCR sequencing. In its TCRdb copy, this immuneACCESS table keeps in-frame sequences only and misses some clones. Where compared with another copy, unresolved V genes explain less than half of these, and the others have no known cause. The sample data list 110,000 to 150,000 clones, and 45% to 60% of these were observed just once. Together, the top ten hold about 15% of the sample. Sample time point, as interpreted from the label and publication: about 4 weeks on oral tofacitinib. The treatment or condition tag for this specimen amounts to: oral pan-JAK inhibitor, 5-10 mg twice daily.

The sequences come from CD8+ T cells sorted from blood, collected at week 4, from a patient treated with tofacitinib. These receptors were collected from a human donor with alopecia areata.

The CDR3: CASSGQGFMNTEAFF. CDR3 nucleotide sequence: TGTGCCAGCAGCGGACAGGGTTTCATGAACACTGAAGCTTTCTTT. The rearrangement joins TRBV9 to TRBJ1-1, with 7 bases lining up with TRBD1. Trimming removed 3 bases from V and 0 bases from J; junction bases left unmatched: 5. The CDR3 has 15 amino acids. CDR1 is SGDLS and CDR2 is YYNGEE in the germline V gene. The full variable domain, rest sourced from reference TRBV9 and TRBJ1-1, is DSGVTQTPKHLITATGQRVTLRCSPRSGDLSVYWYQQSLDQGLQFLIQYYNGEERAKGNILERFSAQQFPDLHSELNLSSLELGDSALYFCASSGQGFMNTEAFFGQGTRLTVV.

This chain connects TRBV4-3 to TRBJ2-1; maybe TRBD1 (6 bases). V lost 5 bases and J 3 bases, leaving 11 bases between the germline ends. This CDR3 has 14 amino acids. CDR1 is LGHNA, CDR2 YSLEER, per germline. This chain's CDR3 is CASSFRDNYNEQFF. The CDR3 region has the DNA TGCGCCAGCAGCTTCCGGGACAACTACAATGAGCAGTTCTTC.

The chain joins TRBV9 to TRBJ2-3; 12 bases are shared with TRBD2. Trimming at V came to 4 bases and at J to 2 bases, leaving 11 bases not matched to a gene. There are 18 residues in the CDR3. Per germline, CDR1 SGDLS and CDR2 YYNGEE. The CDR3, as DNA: TGTGCCAGCAGCACCGGGACTAGCGGGCGCCCATTCACAGATACGCAGTATTTT. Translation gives CASSTGTSGRPFTDTQYF.

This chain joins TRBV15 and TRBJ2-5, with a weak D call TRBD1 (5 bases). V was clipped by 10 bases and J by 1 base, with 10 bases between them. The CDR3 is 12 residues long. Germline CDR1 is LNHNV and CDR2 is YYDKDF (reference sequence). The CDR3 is CASGHGQETQYF. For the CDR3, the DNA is TGTGCCAGCGGACACGGCCAAGAGACCCAGTACTTC.

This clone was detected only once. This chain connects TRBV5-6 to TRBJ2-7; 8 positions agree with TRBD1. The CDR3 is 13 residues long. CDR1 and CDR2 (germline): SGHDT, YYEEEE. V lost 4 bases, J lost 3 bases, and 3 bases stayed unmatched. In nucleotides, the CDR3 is TGTGCCAGCAGCGGGACAGGTTTCTACGAGCAGTACTTC. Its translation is CASSGTGFYEQYF.

The CDR3 reads CASSEPLDSPPTGELFF. The CDR3 DNA reads as TGTGCCAGCAGTGAACCACTTGACAGCCCCCCCACCGGGGAGCTGTTTTTT. This sequence joins TRBV2 and TRBJ2-2; maybe TRBD1 (5 bases). This CDR3 has 17 amino acids. Trimming took 2 bases from V and 4 from J, leaving 17 bases between them. Germline assignment: CDR1 SNHLY and CDR2 FYNNEI. The full variable domain, in which reference TRBV2 and TRBJ2-2 provide the parts outside the CDR3, is EPEVTQTPSHQVTQMGQEVILRCVPISNHLYFYWYRQILGQKVEFLVSFYNNEISEKSEIFDDQFSVERPDGSNFTLKIRSTKLEDSAMYFCASSEPLDSPPTGELFFGEGSRLTVL.

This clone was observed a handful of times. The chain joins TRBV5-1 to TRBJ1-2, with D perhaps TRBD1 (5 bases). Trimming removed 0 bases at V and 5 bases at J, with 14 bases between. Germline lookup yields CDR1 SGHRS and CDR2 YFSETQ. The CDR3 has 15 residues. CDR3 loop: CASSLGGTESYGYTF. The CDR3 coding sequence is TGCGCCAGCAGCTTGGGTGGGACTGAGAGTTATGGCTACACCTTC.

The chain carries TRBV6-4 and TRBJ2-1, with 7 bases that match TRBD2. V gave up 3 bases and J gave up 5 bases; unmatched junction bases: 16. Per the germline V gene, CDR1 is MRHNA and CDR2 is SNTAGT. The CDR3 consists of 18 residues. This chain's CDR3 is CASSDRCTSARFDNEQFF. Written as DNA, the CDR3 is TGTGCCAGCAGTGATAGGTGCACTAGCGCCCGCTTCGACAATGAGCAGTTCTTC.

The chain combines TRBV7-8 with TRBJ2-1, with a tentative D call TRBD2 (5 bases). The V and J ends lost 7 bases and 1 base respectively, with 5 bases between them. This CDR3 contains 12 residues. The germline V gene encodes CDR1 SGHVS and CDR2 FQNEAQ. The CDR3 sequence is CASTGSYNEQFF. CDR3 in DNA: TGTGCCAGCACGGGGTCCTACAATGAGCAGTTCTTC.

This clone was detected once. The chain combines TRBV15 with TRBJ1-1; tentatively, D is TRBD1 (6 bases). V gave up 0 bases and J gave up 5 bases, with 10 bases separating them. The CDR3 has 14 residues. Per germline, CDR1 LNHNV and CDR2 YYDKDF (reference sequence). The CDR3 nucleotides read TGTGCCACCAGCAGAGATGGTACAGGGACTGAAGCTTTCTTT. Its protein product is CATSRDGTGTEAFF.

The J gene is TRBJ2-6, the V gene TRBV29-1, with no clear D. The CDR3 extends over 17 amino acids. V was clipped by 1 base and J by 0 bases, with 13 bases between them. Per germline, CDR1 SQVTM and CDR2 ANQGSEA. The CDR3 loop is CSVEGAVRPSGANVLTF. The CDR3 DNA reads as TGCAGCGTTGAAGGTGCGGTCCGACCCTCTGGGGCCAACGTCCTGACTTTC.

The CDR3 nucleotides are TGTGCCAGCAGCCAAGAGACCCTTACTAGTTCTGAGCAGTTCTTC. Translated, it gives CASSQETLTSSEQFF. The chain combines TRBV4-2 with TRBJ2-1, with D perhaps TRBD2 (5 bases). Trimming shortened V by 0 bases and J by 9 bases, and 15 bases separated the two germline ends. The CDR3 loop spans 15 amino acids. The germline V gene encodes CDR1 LGHNA and CDR2 YNFKEQ.

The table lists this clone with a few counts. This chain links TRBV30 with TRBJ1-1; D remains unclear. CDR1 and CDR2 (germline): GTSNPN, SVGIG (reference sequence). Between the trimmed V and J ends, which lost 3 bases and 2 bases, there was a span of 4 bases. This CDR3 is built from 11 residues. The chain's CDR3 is CAWRFNTEAFF. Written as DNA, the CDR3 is TGTGCCTGGAGGTTTAACACTGAAGCTTTCTTT.

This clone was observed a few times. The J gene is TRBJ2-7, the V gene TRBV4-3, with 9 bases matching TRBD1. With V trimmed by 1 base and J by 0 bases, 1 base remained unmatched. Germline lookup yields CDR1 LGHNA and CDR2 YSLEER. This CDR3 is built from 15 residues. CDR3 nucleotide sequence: TGCGCCAGCAGCCAAGGGACAGGGGTCTCCTACGAGCAGTACTTC. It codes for CASSQGTGVSYEQYF.

CDR3 in amino acids: CASSLPMYPGQGVSQYF. The CDR3 DNA reads TGTGCCAGCAGCTTACCCATGTATCCGGGACAGGGTGTTTCCCAGTACTTC. This chain links TRBV7-2 with TRBJ2-5; TRBD1 matches 9 bases. Unmatched junction bases numbered 16, after V lost 2 bases and J lost 9 bases. This CDR3 spans 17 amino acids. The germline gives CDR1 SGHTA, CDR2 FQGNSA.

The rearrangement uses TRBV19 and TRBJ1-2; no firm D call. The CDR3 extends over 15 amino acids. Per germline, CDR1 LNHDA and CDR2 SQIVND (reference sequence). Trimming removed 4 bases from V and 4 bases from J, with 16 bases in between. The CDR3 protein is CASSTENSGFYGYTF. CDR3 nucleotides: TGTGCCAGTAGTACGGAGAACTCGGGGTTCTATGGCTACACCTTC. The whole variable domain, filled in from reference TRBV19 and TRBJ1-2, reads DGGITQSPKYLFRKEGQNVTLSCEQNLNHDAMYWYRQDPGQGLRLIYYSQIVNDFQKGDIAEGYSVSREKKESFPLTVTSAQKNPTAFYLCASSTENSGFYGYTFGSGTRLTVV.

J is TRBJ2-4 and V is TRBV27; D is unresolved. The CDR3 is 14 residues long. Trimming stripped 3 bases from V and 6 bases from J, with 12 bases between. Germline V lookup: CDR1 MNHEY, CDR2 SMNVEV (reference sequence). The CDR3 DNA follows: TGTGCCAGCAGTTTGGCCCCATCGGTAAACATTCAGTACTTC. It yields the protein CASSLAPSVNIQYF.

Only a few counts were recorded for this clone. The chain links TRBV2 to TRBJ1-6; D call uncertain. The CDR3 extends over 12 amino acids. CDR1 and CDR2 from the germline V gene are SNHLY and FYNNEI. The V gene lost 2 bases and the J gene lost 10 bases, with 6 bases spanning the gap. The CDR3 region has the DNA TGTGCCAGCAGTGAACGCCGCTCACCCCTCCACTTT. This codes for CASSERRSPLHF.

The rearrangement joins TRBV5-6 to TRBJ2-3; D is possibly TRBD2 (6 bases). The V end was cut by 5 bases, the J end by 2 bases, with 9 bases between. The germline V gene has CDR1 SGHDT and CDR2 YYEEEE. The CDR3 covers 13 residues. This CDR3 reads CASSPGVTDTQYF. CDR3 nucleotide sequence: TGTGCCAGCAGTCCGGGAGTCACAGATACGCAGTATTTT.

The CDR3 nucleotides read TGTGCCAGCAGTTACGTACCGGGACGGATTTACACCTTC. Protein sequence: CASSYVPGRIYTF. The chain couples TRBV6-5 to TRBJ1-2; D is perhaps TRBD1 (5 bases). V gave up 2 bases and J gave up 11 bases, with 15 bases separating them. The CDR3 consists of 13 residues. Germline lookup yields CDR1 MNHEY and CDR2 SVGAGI.

The DNA for the CDR3 is TGTGCCACCAGCAGAAGAAGCGGGACAGGGCCCCACGAGCAGTACTTC. It translates to CATSRRSGTGPHEQYF. V and J are TRBV15 and TRBJ2-7; the match to TRBD1 covers 9 bases. CDR3 length equals 16 residues. The ends lost 2 bases at V and 5 bases at J; junction bases unmatched: 10. Germline assignment: CDR1 LNHNV and CDR2 YYDKDF (reference sequence).

This chain's CDR3 is CASSLEAYEQYF. The CDR3 bases are TGTGCCAGCAGCTTAGAGGCCTACGAGCAGTACTTC. V is TRBV7-9 and J is TRBJ2-7; no reliable D call. Germline CDR1 SEHNR, CDR2 FQNEAQ (reference sequence). The CDR3 length is 12 residues. Trimming removed 1 base at V and 2 bases at J, with 3 bases between.

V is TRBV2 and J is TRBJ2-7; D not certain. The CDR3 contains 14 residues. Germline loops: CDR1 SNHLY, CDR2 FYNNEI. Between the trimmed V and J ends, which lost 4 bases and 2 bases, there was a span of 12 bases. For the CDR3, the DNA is TGTGCCAGCAGTGTCGTCAGTAACACCTACGAGCAGTACTTC. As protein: CASSVVSNTYEQYF.

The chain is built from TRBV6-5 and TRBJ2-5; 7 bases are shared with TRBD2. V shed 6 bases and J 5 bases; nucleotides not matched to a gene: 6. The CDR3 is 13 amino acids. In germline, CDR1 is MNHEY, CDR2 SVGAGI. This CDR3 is CASSLLGGETQYF. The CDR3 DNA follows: TGTGCCAGCAGCCTCCTCGGGGGGGAGACCCAGTACTTC.

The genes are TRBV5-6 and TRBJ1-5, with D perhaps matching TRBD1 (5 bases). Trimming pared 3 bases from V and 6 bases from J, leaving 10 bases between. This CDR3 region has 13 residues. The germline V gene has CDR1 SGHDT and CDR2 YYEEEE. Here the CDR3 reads CASSSGGIQPQHF. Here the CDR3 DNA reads TGTGCCAGCAGCTCCGGGGGGATTCAGCCCCAGCATTTT.

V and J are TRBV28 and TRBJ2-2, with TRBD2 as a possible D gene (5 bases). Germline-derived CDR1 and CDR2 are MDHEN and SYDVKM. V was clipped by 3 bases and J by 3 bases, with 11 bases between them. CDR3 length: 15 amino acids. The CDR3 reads CASSFGRLHTGELFF. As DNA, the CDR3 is TGTGCCAGCAGTTTCGGTAGACTACACACCGGGGAGCTGTTTTTT.

The CDR3 region is CSVAQQETQYF. The CDR3 region has the DNA TGCAGCGTTGCTCAGCAAGAGACCCAGTACTTC. This chain joins TRBV29-1 and TRBJ2-5; D is undetermined. V lost 4 bases to trimming and J lost 2 bases, with 5 bases between them. The CDR3 extends over 11 amino acids. Germline CDR1 and CDR2: SQVTM and ANQGSEA.

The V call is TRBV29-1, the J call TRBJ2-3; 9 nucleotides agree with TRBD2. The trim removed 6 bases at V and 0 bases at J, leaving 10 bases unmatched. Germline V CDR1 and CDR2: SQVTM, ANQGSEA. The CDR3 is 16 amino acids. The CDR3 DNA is TGCAGCGTGTCCGGACTGACTAGCGGTAGCACAGATACGCAGTATTTT. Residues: CSVSGLTSGSTDTQYF.

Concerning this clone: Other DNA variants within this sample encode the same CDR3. CDR3: CASSRWGTENTEAFF. CDR3 nucleotides: TGTGCCAGCAGCCGGTGGGGGACAGAGAACACTGAAGCTTTCTTT. The chain couples TRBV11-2 to TRBJ1-1; 7 positions agree with TRBD1. The V and J ends lost 5 bases and 1 base, in that order; junction bases with no gene match: 7. This CDR3 has 15 residues. Germline V CDR1 and CDR2: SGHAT, FQNNGV.

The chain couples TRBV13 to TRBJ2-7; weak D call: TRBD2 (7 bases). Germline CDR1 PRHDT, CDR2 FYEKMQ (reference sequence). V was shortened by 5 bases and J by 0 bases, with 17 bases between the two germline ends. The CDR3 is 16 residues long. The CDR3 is CASSAEGEGYSYEQYF. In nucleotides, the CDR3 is TGTGCCAGCAGCGCCGAGGGGGAGGGCTACTCCTACGAGCAGTACTTC.

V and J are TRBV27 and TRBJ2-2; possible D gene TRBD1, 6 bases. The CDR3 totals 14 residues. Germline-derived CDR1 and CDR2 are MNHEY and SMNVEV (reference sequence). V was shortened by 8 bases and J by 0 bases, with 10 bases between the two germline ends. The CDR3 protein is CASGAGANTGELFF. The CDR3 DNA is TGTGCCAGCGGGGCAGGGGCGAACACCGGGGAGCTGTTTTTT.